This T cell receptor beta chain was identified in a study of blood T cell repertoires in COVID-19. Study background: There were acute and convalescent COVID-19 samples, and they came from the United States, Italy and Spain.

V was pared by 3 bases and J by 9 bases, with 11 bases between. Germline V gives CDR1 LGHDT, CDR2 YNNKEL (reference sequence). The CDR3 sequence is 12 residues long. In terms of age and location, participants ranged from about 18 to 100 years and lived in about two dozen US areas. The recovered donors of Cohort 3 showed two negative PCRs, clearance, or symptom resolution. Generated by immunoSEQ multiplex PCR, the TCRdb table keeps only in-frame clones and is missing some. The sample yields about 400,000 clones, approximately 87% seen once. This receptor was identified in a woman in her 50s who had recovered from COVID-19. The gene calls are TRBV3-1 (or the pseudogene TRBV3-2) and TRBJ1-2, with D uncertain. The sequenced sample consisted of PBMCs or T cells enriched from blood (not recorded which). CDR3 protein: CASSQGAGSYTF. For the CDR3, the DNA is TGTGCCAGCAGCCAGGGAGCCGGGAGCTACACCTTC.